In its sample, the clone carrying this T cell receptor beta chain was seen a few times. This specimen comes from a study of response to subunit inactivated influenza vaccine. TCRdb re-called the RT-PCR reads with MiXCR, one entry per CDR3 protein. This sample carries around 520,000 distinct CDR3 sequences, 12% of them seen once, and the ten largest clones take roughly 10%. The sequencing here drew on PBMCs from blood, taken on the day of vaccination. This clonotype was sampled from a man aged 50-59 years who received an inactivated influenza vaccine.

The CDR3 coding sequence is TGTGCCAGCACCCAGGGAGGACGGTACGAGCAGTACTTC. Its translation is CASTQGGRYEQYF. The V gene is TRBV12-3 or TRBV12-4, the J gene TRBJ2-7; tentatively, D is TRBD2 (6 bases). The CDR3 extends over 13 amino acids. The V and J ends lost 7 bases and 4 bases respectively, with 14 bases between them.